Listed below are T cell receptor beta chains from one sample, sequenced in a study of CD8+ T cells in alopecia areata. Method: immunoSEQ multiplex PCR; TCRdb's copy keeps in-frame clones and lacks some. Among over 100,000 clones listed, about 50% were seen once. The sequenced sample was CD8+ T cells sorted from blood, obtained at week 0. These receptors came from a human donor with alopecia areata. Both conserved end residues are part of each CDR3. A D gene is named only where the DNA matches it firmly.

V	J	D	CDR3
TRBV11-2	TRBJ2-7	NA	CASSLDENGPLYEQYF
TRBV30	TRBJ1-5	NA	CAWSPDGGQPQHF
TRBV2	TRBJ1-1	NA	CASSEEGLDTEAFF
TRBV5-1	TRBJ1-2	NA	CASRGDVYGYTF
TRBV7-9	TRBJ2-3	NA	CASSPPTDTQYF
TRBV29-1	TRBJ2-7	NA	CSVTGSFSSYEQYF
TRBV30	TRBJ1-1	NA	CAWSTPADRGTEAFF
TRBV6-5	TRBJ2-2	TRBD1	CASRDRDTGELFF
TRBV2	TRBJ2-1	NA	CASIGTEYNEQFF
TRBV29-1	TRBJ2-5	NA	CSVEGHQETQYF